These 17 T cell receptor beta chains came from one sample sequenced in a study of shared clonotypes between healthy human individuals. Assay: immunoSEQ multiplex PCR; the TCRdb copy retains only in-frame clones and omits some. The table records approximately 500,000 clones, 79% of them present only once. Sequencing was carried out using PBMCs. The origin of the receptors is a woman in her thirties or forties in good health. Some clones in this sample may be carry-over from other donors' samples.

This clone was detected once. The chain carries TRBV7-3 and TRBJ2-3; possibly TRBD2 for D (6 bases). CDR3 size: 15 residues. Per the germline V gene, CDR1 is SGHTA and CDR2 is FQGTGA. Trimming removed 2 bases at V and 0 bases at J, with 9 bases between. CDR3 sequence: CASSLRGTSTDTQYF. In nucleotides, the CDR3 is TGTGCCAGCAGCTTACGGGGGACTAGCACAGATACGCAGTATTTT. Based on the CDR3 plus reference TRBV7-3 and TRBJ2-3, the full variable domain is GAGVSQTPSNKVTEKGKYVELRCDPISGHTALYWYRQSLGQGPEFLIYFQGTGAADDSGLPNDRFFAVRPEGSVSTLKIQRTERGDSAVYLCASSLRGTSTDTQYFGPGTRLTVL.

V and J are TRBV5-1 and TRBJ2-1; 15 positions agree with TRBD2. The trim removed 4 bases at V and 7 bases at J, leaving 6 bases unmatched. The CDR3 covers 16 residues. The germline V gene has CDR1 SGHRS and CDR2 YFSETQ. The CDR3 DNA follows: TGCGCCAGCAGCCCGGGGACTAGCGGGAGGAGAAATGAGCAGTTCTTC. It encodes CASSPGTSGRRNEQFF.

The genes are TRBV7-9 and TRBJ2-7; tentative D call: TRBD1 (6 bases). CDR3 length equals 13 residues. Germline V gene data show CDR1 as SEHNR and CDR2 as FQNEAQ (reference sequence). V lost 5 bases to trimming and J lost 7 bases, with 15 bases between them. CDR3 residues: CASSGRWGQEQYF. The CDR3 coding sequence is TGTGCCAGCAGCGGTCGGTGGGGGCAAGAGCAGTACTTC.

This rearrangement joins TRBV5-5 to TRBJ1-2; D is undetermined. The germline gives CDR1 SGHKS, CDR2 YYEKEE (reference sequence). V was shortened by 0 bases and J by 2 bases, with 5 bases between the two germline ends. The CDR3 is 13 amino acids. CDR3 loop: CASSLAGNYGYTF. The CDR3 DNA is TGTGCCAGCAGCTTGGCTGGGAACTATGGCTACACCTTC.

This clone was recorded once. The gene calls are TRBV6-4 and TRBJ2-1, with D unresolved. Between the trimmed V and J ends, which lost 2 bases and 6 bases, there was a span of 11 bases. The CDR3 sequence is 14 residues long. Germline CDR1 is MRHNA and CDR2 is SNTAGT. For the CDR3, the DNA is TGTGCCAGCAGTGACGATAGGGTTGGCAATGAGCAGTTCTTC. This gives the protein CASSDDRVGNEQFF.

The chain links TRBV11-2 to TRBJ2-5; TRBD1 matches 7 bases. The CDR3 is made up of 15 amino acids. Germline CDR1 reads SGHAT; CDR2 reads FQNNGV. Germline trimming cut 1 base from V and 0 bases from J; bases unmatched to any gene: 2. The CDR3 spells CASSLAGTDQETQYF. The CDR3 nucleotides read TGTGCCAGCAGCTTAGCCGGGACAGACCAAGAGACCCAGTACTTC.

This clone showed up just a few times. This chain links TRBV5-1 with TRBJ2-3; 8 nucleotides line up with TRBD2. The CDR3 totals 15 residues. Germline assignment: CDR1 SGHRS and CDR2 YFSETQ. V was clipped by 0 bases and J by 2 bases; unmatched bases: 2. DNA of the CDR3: TGCGCCAGCAGCTTGGCCGGGAGGGCCACAGATACGCAGTATTTT. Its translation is CASSLAGRATDTQYF.

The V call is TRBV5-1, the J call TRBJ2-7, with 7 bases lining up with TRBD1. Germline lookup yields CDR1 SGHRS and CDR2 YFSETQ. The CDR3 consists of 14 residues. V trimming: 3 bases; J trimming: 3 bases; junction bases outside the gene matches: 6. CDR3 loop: CASSSLTGNYEQYF. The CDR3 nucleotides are TGCGCCAGCAGCTCCCTGACAGGGAACTACGAGCAGTACTTC.

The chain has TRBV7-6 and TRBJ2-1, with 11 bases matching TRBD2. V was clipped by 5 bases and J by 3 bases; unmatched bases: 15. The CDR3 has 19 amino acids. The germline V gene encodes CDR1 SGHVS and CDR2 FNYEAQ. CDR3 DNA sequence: TGTGCCAGCAGCCCAAGTACGACTAGCGGGGTGGGTCTCTACAATGAGCAGTTCTTC. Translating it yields CASSPSTTSGVGLYNEQFF.

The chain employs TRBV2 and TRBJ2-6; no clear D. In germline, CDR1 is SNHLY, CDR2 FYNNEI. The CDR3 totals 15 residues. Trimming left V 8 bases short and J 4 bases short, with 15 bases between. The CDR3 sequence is CASGSSASGANVLTF. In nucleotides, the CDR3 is TGTGCCAGCGGGTCCTCCGCGTCAGGGGCCAACGTCCTGACTTTC.

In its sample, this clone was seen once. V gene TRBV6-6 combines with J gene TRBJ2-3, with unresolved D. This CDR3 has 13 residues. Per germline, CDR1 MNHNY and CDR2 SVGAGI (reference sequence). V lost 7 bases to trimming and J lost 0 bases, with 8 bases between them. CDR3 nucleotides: TGTGCCAGCAAACTAATTAGCACAGATACGCAGTATTTT. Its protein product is CASKLISTDTQYF.

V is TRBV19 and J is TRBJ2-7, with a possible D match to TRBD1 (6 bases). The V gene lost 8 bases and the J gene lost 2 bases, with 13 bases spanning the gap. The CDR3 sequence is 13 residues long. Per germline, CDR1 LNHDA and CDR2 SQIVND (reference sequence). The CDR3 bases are TGTGCCAGTGGTCAGGGGCTGCCCTACGAGCAGTACTTC. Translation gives CASGQGLPYEQYF.

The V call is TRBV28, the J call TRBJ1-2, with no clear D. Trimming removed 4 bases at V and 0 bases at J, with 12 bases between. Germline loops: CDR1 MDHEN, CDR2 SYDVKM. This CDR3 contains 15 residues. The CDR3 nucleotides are TGTGCCAGCAGTTCATCGCCCGGGACTAACTATGGCTACACCTTC. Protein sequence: CASSSSPGTNYGYTF.

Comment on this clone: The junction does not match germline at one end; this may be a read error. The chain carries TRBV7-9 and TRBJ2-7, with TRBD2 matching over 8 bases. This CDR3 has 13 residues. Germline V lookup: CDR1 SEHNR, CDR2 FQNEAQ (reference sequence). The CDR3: CASSIAGSYEQYF. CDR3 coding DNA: TGTGCCAGCAGCATAGCGGGGTCCTACGAGCAGTACTTC.

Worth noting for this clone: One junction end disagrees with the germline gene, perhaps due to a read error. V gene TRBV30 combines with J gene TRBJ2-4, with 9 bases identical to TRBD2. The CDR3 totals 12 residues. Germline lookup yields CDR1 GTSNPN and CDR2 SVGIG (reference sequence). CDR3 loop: CARSRTSDIQYF. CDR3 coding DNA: TGTGCCCGGAGTAGGACTAGCGACATTCAGTACTTC.

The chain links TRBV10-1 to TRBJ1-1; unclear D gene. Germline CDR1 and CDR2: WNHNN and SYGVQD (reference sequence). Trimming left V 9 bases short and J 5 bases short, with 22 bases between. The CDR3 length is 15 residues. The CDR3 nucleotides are TGCGCCAGGACCCTAGCGGGATCGTGGATGACTGAAGCTTTCTTT. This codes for CARTLAGSWMTEAFF.

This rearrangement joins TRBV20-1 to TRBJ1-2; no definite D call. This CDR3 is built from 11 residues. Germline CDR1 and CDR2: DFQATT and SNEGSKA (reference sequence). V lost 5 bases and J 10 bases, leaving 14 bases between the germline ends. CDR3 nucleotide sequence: TGCAGTGCTCCGGTCAGCCCTTCCTACACCTTC. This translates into CSAPVSPSYTF.